Listed below are T cell receptor beta chains from one sample, sequenced in a study of control samples from healthy donors and cancer patients. Profiling relied on immunoSEQ multiplex PCR, and the TCRdb table lists in-frame clones only, not all of them. The data hold approximately 93,000 clones, with roughly 89% observed a single time. The sequencing input was PBMCs. These receptors were taken from a woman in her forties or fifties with colorectal cancer. The CDR3 runs from the conserved cysteine through the conserved F or W. The D gene is left open where the match is weak. For some rows the clone size is stated as once, few or many, or as a class when expanded; others skip it.

d_call | clone_size | j_call | v_call | cdr3_nt | cdr3_aa
NA | NA | TRBJ1-2 | TRBV6-5 | TGTGCCAGCAGCCGGGGACCACCTACGTATGGCTACACCTTC | CASSRGPPTYGYTF
TRBD1 | NA | TRBJ2-1 | TRBV19 | TGTGCCAGCGGGCAGGGGGCGCTTTATGAGCAGTTCTTC | CASGQGALYEQFF
TRBD1 | NA | TRBJ1-1 | TRBV6-5 | TGTGCCAGCAGTCCGGGACAGCTGAACACTGAAGCTTTCTTT | CASSPGQLNTEAFF
NA | NA | TRBJ2-6 | TRBV3-1/TRBV3-2 | TGTGCCAGCTCTAAAGGAGGTGCTGGGGCCAACGTCCTGACTTTC | CASSKGGAGANVLTF
NA | NA | TRBJ1-1 | TRBV4-3 | TGCGCCAGCAGCCACTCCACAGTGAACACTGAAGCTTTCTTT | CASSHSTVNTEAFF
NA | once | TRBJ1-1 | TRBV6-5 | TGTGCCAGCAGGGTTGGACAGATGAACACTGAAGCTTTCTTT | CASRVGQMNTEAFF
TRBD1 | once | TRBJ1-6 | TRBV28 | TGTGCCAGCAGGCAGGGGGCAAAGAATTCACCCCTCCACTTT | CASRQGAKNSPLHF
TRBD2 | once | TRBJ2-1 | TRBV27 | TGTGCCAGCAAATACGGGGGGGCTAATGAGCAGTTCTTC | CASKYGGANEQFF
NA | NA | TRBJ2-5 | TRBV6-5 | TGTGCCAGCAGTAGGGGGGGAGCGGAGACCCAGTACTTC | CASSRGGAETQYF
TRBD1 | NA | TRBJ1-1 | TRBV7-3 | TGTGCCAGCAGCGCCACAGGGGTCACTGAAGCTTTCTTT | CASSATGVTEAFF
NA | NA | TRBJ1-1 | TRBV2 | TGTGCCAGCAGTGGGGGGGCGTTGAACCCTGAAGCTTTCTTT | CASSGGALNPEAFF
NA | NA | TRBJ1-5 | TRBV7-2 | TGTGCCAGCAGCGAGCTCTGGGGGGGCAATCAGCCCCAGCATTTT | CASSELWGGNQPQHF
NA | NA | TRBJ2-3 | TRBV18 | TGTGCCAGCTCACCACCTTCCACAGATACGCAGTATTTT | CASSPPSTDTQYF
TRBD1 | NA | TRBJ2-3 | TRBV5-1 | TGCGCCAGCAGCTTGGCGGGACAGGAGTCGGGTACGCAGTATTTT | CASSLAGQESGTQYF
NA | NA | TRBJ2-2 | TRBV9 | TGTGCCAGCAGCCGGGAGAACACCGGGGAGCTGTTTTTT | CASSRENTGELFF
TRBD1 | once | TRBJ1-4 | TRBV5-8 | TGTGCCAGCAGCCCAGACAGGGGGCGAGAAAAACTGTTTTTT | CASSPDRGREKLFF
TRBD2 | NA | TRBJ2-5 | TRBV3-1/TRBV3-2 | TGTGCCAGCAGCCAAGATATAGGAGCGGGGCCAGAGACCCAGTACTTC | CASSQDIGAGPETQYF
TRBD1 | NA | TRBJ2-5 | TRBV6-5 | TGTGCCAGCAGAACAGGGGGGCAACAAGAGACCCAGTACTTC | CASRTGGQQETQYF
TRBD1 | few | TRBJ2-6 | TRBV3-1/TRBV3-2 | TGTGCCAGCAGCCAAGAGACAGGGGTGGCAGGGGCCAACGTCCTGACTTTC | CASSQETGVAGANVLTF
NA | NA | TRBJ1-2 | TRBV18 | TGTGCCAGCTCACTAGGACAGTCGACTAACTATGGCTACACCTTC | CASSLGQSTNYGYTF
NA | NA | TRBJ2-2 | TRBV28 | TGTGCCAGCAGTTTAGCCCGGCAGTTTACCGGGGAGCTGTTTTTT | CASSLARQFTGELFF
NA | NA | TRBJ2-5 | TRBV7-3 | TGTGCCAGCAGTCAGCAGGGCTATTCCCAAGAGACCCAGTACTTC | CASSQQGYSQETQYF
NA | few | TRBJ1-2 | TRBV6-5 | TGTGCCAGCAGTTACTCGGGGGTCTGGGGCTACACCTTC | CASSYSGVWGYTF
NA | NA | TRBJ1-1 | TRBV28 | TGTGCCAGCAGAAACGGGGGATTCGCTGAAGCTTTCTTT | CASRNGGFAEAFF